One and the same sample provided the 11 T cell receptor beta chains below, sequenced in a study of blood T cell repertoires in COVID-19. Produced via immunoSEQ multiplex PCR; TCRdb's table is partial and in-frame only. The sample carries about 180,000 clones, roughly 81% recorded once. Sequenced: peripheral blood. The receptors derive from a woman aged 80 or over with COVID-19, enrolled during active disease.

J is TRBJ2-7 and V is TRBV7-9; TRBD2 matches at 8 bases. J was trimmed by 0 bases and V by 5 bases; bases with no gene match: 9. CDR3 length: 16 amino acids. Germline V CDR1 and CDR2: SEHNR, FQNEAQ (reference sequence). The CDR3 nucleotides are TGTGCCAGCAGCCCCCGGGAGGGACGGAGCTCCTACGAGCAGTACTTC. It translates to CASSPREGRSSYEQYF.

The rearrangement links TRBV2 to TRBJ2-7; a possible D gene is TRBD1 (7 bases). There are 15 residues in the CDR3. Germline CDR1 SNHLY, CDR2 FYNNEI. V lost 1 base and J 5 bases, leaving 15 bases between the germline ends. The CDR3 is CASSEGWQGGHEQYF. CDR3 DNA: TGTGCCAGCAGTGAAGGCTGGCAGGGGGGCCACGAGCAGTACTTC.

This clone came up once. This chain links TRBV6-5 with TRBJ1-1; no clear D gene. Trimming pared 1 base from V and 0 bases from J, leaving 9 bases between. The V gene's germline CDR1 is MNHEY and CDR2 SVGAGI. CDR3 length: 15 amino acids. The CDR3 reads CASSYFSNVNTEAFF. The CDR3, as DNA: TGTGCCAGCAGTTACTTTTCCAATGTGAACACTGAAGCTTTCTTT.

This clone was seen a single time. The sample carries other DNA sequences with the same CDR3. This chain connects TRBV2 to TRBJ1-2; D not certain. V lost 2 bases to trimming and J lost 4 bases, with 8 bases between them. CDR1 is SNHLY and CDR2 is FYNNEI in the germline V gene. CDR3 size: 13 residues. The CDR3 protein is CASSESGFYGYTF. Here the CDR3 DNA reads TGTGCCAGCAGTGAATCGGGATTCTATGGCTACACCTTC.

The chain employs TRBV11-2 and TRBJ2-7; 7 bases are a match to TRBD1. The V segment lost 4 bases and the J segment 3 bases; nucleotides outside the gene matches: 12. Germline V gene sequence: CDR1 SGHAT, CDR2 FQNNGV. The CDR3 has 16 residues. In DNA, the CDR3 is TGTGCCAGCAGCTATCATAGGGGCAGGGGGTTCTACGAGCAGTACTTC. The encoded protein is CASSYHRGRGFYEQYF.

In DNA form, the CDR3 reads TGTGCCAGCAGTGAATCGGGCGGGGAGCTGTTTTTT. It is translated as CASSESGGELFF. This chain uses TRBV2 with TRBJ2-2; D is uncertain. CDR1 is SNHLY and CDR2 is FYNNEI in the germline V gene. Trimming left V 2 bases short and J 7 bases short, with 5 bases between. The CDR3 totals 12 residues.

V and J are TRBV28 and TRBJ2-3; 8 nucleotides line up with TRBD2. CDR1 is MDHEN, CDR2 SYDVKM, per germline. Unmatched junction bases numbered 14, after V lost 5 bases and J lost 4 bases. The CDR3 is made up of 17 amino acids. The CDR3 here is CASSPLGRASGADTQYF. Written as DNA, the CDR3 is TGTGCCAGCAGTCCCCTCGGGAGGGCTAGCGGTGCAGATACGCAGTATTTT.

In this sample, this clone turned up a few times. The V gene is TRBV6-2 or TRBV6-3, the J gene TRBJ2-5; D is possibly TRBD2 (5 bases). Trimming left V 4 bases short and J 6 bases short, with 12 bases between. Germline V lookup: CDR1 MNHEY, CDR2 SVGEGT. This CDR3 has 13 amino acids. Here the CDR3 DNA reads TGTGCCAGCAGTTTTATCGAGGGAAAGACCCAGTACTTC. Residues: CASSFIEGKTQYF.

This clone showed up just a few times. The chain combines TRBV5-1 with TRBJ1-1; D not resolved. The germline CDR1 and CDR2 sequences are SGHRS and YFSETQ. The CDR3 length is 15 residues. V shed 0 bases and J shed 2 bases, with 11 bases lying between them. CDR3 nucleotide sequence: TGCGCCAGCAGCTTGGGCTCTCAACAAAACACTGAAGCTTTCTTT. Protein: CASSLGSQQNTEAFF.

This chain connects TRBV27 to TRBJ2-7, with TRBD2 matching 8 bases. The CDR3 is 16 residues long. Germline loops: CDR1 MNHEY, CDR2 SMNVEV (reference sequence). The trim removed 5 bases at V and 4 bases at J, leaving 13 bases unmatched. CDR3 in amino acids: CASSLIGTSRPYEQYF. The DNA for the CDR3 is TGTGCCAGCAGTCTCATCGGGACTAGTCGACCGTACGAGCAGTACTTC.

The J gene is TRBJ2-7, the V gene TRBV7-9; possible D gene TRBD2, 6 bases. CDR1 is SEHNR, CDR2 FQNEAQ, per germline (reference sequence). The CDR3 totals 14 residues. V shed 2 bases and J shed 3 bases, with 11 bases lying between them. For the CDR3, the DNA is TGTGCCAGCAGCTTATTGGGGACTCTCTACGAGCAGTACTTC. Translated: CASSLLGTLYEQYF.